The 27 T cell receptor beta chains below all came from one sample that was sequenced in a study of blood T cell repertoires in COVID-19. The assay was immunoSEQ multiplex PCR, and TCRdb's table has in-frame clones only and misses some. The sample has 150,000 to 200,000 clones; roughly four fifths are singletons. Sequenced material: peripheral blood. The receptors stem from a human donor in a cohort sampled during active COVID-19.

The chain joins TRBV11-2 to TRBJ1-3, with TRBD1 identical over 8 bases. Germline CDR1 SGHAT, CDR2 FQNNGV. Losses at the gene ends were 1 base for V and 8 bases for J; bases not matched to a gene: 7. The CDR3 loop spans 15 amino acids. The CDR3 sequence is CASSLAQGALDTIYF. The CDR3 DNA reads as TGTGCCAGCAGCTTAGCTCAGGGGGCATTGGACACCATATATTTT.

This chain joins TRBV10-3 and TRBJ2-5; 10 positions agree with TRBD2. V lost 6 bases to trimming and J lost 2 bases; unmatched junction nucleotides: 9. CDR1 and CDR2 (germline): ENHRY, SYGVKD. The length of the CDR3 is 16 residues. Here the CDR3 reads CAISAIAGGQQETQYF. DNA of the CDR3: TGTGCCATCAGCGCAATAGCGGGGGGACAACAAGAGACCCAGTACTTC.

The V gene is TRBV23-1, the J gene TRBJ2-3, with 10 bases aligning to TRBD2. TRBV23-1 belongs to the ORF category, with a function that is uncertain. The junction had 15 bases not matched to a gene; V was cut back by 3 bases and J by 6 bases. The CDR3 is 18 residues long. The CDR3 spells CASSHDKGLADLRDTQYF. CDR3 DNA sequence: TGCGCCAGCAGTCACGACAAAGGACTAGCGGACCTCAGGGATACGCAGTATTTT.

The chain has TRBV7-2 and TRBJ1-6; 10 bases map to TRBD1. Germline CDR1 and CDR2: SGHTA and FQGNSA. With V trimmed by 4 bases and J by 6 bases, 3 bases remained unmatched. The CDR3 is made up of 15 amino acids. CDR3 bases: TGTGCCAGCAGCTCCGGACAGGGGGGTAATTCACCCCTCCACTTT. It specifies CASSSGQGGNSPLHF.

This clone came up a few times. This chain joins TRBV28 and TRBJ1-1; the D gene is possibly TRBD1 (5 bases). The CDR3 runs to 13 residues. V dropped 3 bases and J dropped 4 bases, with 9 bases sitting between them. CDR1 and CDR2 from the germline V gene are MDHEN and SYDVKM. The DNA of the CDR3 is TGTGCCAGCAGTTTCGGCAGGGCCACTGAAGCTTTCTTT. It translates to CASSFGRATEAFF.

The table lists this clone with a few counts. The chain combines TRBV19 with TRBJ1-1; 9 bases map to TRBD1. From germline, CDR1 is LNHDA and CDR2 SQIVND (reference sequence). The CDR3 length is 16 residues. Germline trimming cut 7 bases from V and 4 bases from J; bases unmatched to any gene: 13. This CDR3 is CASTHRGPVLSTEAFF. The DNA for the CDR3 is TGTGCCAGTACCCACAGGGGGCCCGTACTCAGCACTGAAGCTTTCTTT.

The V and J genes are TRBV25-1 and TRBJ2-7; perhaps TRBD2 as D (5 bases). The germline V gene encodes CDR1 MGHDK and CDR2 SYGVNS. V was shortened by 5 bases and J by 2 bases, with 10 bases between the two germline ends. The CDR3 length is 13 residues. The chain's CDR3 is CASSPAGTYEQYF. The CDR3 bases are TGTGCCAGCAGTCCCGCCGGGACCTACGAGCAGTACTTC.

V gene TRBV6-5 combines with J gene TRBJ2-7, with 7 bases lining up with TRBD1. CDR3 length equals 15 residues. Germline-derived CDR1 and CDR2 are MNHEY and SVGAGI. After removal of 6 bases from V and 1 base from J, the junction contained 9 bases not matched to a gene. CDR3 bases: TGTGCCAGCAGCCCGACAGGGCCTTCGTCCTACGAGCAGTACTTC. Its translation: CASSPTGPSSYEQYF.

The gene calls are TRBV6-5 and TRBJ2-7; a weak D match, TRBD2 (6 bases). From germline, CDR1 is MNHEY and CDR2 SVGAGI. V shed 2 bases and J shed 5 bases, with 10 bases lying between them. CDR3 length: 13 amino acids. CDR3 sequence reads: CASSYRGGDEQYF. CDR3 nucleotide sequence: TGTGCCAGCAGTTACAGGGGAGGCGACGAGCAGTACTTC.

Remarks on this clone: Other DNA sequences in the sample encode the same CDR3. The gene calls are TRBV7-2 and TRBJ1-1, with 7 nucleotides matching TRBD1. J gave up 5 bases and V 6 bases, and 6 bases lay outside the gene matches. Germline V gene lookup returns CDR1 SGHTA and CDR2 FQGNSA. The CDR3 runs 13 residues. The CDR3 spells CASSRQGRTEAFF. The CDR3 DNA reads as TGTGCCAGCAGTCGACAGGGACGAACTGAAGCTTTCTTT.

The V call is TRBV7-8, the J call TRBJ2-5; tentatively, D is TRBD1 (6 bases). The CDR3 extends over 13 amino acids. V was cut by 8 bases and J by 2 bases, with 12 bases left in between. Germline values: CDR1 SGHVS, CDR2 FQNEAQ. This CDR3 reads CASGGEGQETQYF. CDR3 sequence (DNA): TGTGCCAGCGGGGGCGAGGGGCAAGAGACCCAGTACTTC.

This clone came up once. The rearrangement joins TRBV7-9 to TRBJ2-1, with 7 bases identical to TRBD1. This CDR3 is 13 amino acids long. CDR1 SEHNR and CDR2 FQNEAQ come from the germline V gene (reference sequence). V lost 4 bases to trimming and J lost 7 bases; unmatched junction nucleotides: 4. In DNA, the CDR3 is TGTGCCAGCAGCTCGACAGGGTTAAATGAGCAGTTCTTC. Its protein is CASSSTGLNEQFF.

V is TRBV30 and J is TRBJ1-1; D call uncertain. The CDR3 is 13 amino acids. Germline CDR1 GTSNPN, CDR2 SVGIG (reference sequence). With 0 bases removed from V and 1 base from J, the gap between germline ends came to 6 bases. The chain's CDR3 is CAWSVVRNTEAFF. CDR3 bases: TGTGCCTGGAGTGTGGTCAGGAACACTGAAGCTTTCTTT.

The V and J genes are TRBV19 and TRBJ1-4; D is unclear. The length of the CDR3 is 13 residues. The germline V and J ends were trimmed by 4 bases and 7 bases, with 10 bases remaining between them. The germline CDR1 and CDR2 sequences are LNHDA and SQIVND (reference sequence). CDR3 protein: CASSTPAGEKLFF. In DNA, the CDR3 is TGTGCCAGTAGTACCCCAGCGGGTGAAAAACTGTTTTTT. The full variable domain, its missing parts supplied by reference TRBV19 and TRBJ1-4, is DGGITQSPKYLFRKEGQNVTLSCEQNLNHDAMYWYRQDPGQGLRLIYYSQIVNDFQKGDIAEGYSVSREKKESFPLTVTSAQKNPTAFYLCASSTPAGEKLFFGSGTQLSVL.

This clone was detected once. J is TRBJ2-1 and V is TRBV7-6; 8 bases map to TRBD1. The CDR3 sequence is 17 residues long. Germline V lookup: CDR1 SGHVS, CDR2 FNYEAQ. V lost 3 bases, J lost 8 bases, and 15 bases stayed unmatched. The CDR3 sequence: CASSFGQQGQVSDEQFF. The CDR3 DNA reads TGTGCCAGCAGCTTTGGGCAGCAGGGACAGGTTAGCGATGAGCAGTTCTTC.

The chain employs TRBV15 and TRBJ2-6; TRBD1 might be the D (5 bases). The germline gives CDR1 LNHNV, CDR2 YYDKDF (reference sequence). The CDR3 runs to 14 residues. Trimming cost V 10 bases and J 0 bases, with 10 bases left between them. The chain's CDR3 is CAIGQTSGANVLTF. Written as DNA, the CDR3 is TGTGCCATTGGACAAACCTCTGGGGCCAACGTCCTGACTTTC. Full variable domain (remainder filled in from reference TRBV15 and TRBJ2-6): DAMVIQNPRYQVTQFGKPVTLSCSQTLNHNVMYWYQQKSSQAPKLLFHYYDKDFNNEADTPDNFQSRRPNTSFCFLDIRSPGLGDTAMYLCAIGQTSGANVLTFGAGSRLTVL.

This sequence joins TRBV9 and TRBJ2-5, with D possibly being TRBD1 (6 bases). V lost 3 bases and J lost 5, with 11 bases in between. The length of the CDR3 is 13 residues. Germline assignment: CDR1 SGDLS and CDR2 YYNGEE. DNA for the CDR3: TGTGCCAGCAGCGCCACAGGGTGGGAGACCCAGTACTTC. Protein: CASSATGWETQYF.

This chain links TRBV19 with TRBJ2-7, with 8 positions matching TRBD2. There are 15 residues in the CDR3. V lost 2 bases and J lost 2; bases outside the gene matches: 5. In germline, CDR1 is LNHDA, CDR2 SQIVND (reference sequence). CDR3 DNA: TGTGCCAGTAGTATAAGTAGCGGGGCCCCCTACGAGCAGTACTTC. It encodes CASSISSGAPYEQYF.

The J gene is TRBJ1-4, the V gene TRBV9; 8 nucleotides align to TRBD1. CDR1 is SGDLS, CDR2 YYNGEE, per germline. This CDR3 has 15 amino acids. J was trimmed by 8 bases and V by 4 bases; bases with no gene match: 10. CDR3 sequence (DNA): TGTGCCAGCAGCCCTCAGGGGGCGCTTCGGGAAAAACTGTTTTTT. Translating gives CASSPQGALREKLFF.

The V gene is TRBV19, the J gene TRBJ2-2, with 9 bases lining up with TRBD2. This CDR3 has 15 amino acids. The germline V gene encodes CDR1 LNHDA and CDR2 SQIVND (reference sequence). The V and J ends lost 7 bases and 3 bases, in that order; junction bases with no gene match: 6. The CDR3 loop reads CASTQLAGYTGELFF. In DNA form, the CDR3 reads TGTGCCAGTACTCAGCTAGCGGGATACACCGGGGAGCTGTTTTTT. Based on the CDR3 plus reference TRBV19 and TRBJ2-2, the full variable domain is DGGITQSPKYLFRKEGQNVTLSCEQNLNHDAMYWYRQDPGQGLRLIYYSQIVNDFQKGDIAEGYSVSREKKESFPLTVTSAQKNPTAFYLCASTQLAGYTGELFFGEGSRLTVL.

The genes are TRBV18 and TRBJ2-3; 9 bases map to TRBD1. This CDR3 comprises 15 residues. CDR1 is KGHSH, CDR2 LQKENI, per germline. Unmatched junction bases numbered 2, after V lost 0 bases and J lost 4 bases. The CDR3 DNA is TGTGCCAGCTCACCACCCACAGGGGGCGCAGATACGCAGTATTTT. Translation: CASSPPTGGADTQYF.

V is TRBV12-3 or TRBV12-4 and J is TRBJ2-1; D is unresolved. The CDR3 runs 12 residues. V was shortened by 5 bases and J by 6 bases, with 8 bases between the two germline ends. In DNA, the CDR3 is TGTGCCAGCAGTCCCCCGGGCAATGAGCAGTTCTTC. Translation gives CASSPPGNEQFF.

This chain uses TRBV7-8 with TRBJ2-1; no clear D. V was clipped by 7 bases and J by 0 bases, with 10 bases between them. The V gene's germline CDR1 is SGHVS and CDR2 FQNEAQ. This CDR3 spans 14 amino acids. The CDR3 DNA sequence: TGTGCCAGCATCAAACAACACTCCTACAATGAGCAGTTCTTC. Translated, it gives CASIKQHSYNEQFF.

This chain joins TRBV21-1 and TRBJ1-1; the D call of TRBD1 is as the table states it, not checked on the DNA. TRBV21-1 is recorded as a pseudogene. The CDR3 loop spans 18 amino acids. CDR3: CASSKVQGGHPMNTEAFF. The CDR3 DNA follows: TGTGCCAGCAGCAAAGTGCAGGGGGGACATCCCATGAACACTGAAGCTTTCTTT.

This clone was seen only once. The genes are TRBV5-1 and TRBJ1-3, with no clear D. Germline loops: CDR1 SGHRS, CDR2 YFSETQ. Trimming cost V 4 bases and J 0 bases, with 11 bases left between them. This CDR3 is built from 15 residues. The CDR3 sequence is CASSQGRSSGNTIYF. The CDR3 DNA follows: TGCGCCAGCAGCCAAGGCCGGAGCTCTGGAAACACCATATATTTT. The variable domain in full, completed from reference TRBV5-1 and TRBJ1-3, reads KAGVTQTPRYLIKTRGQQVTLSCSPISGHRSVSWYQQTPGQGLQFLFEYFSETQRNKGNFPGRFSGRQFSNSRSEMNVSTLELGDSALYLCASSQGRSSGNTIYFGEGSWLTVV.

This clone was seen a single time. The J gene is TRBJ1-4, the V gene TRBV30, with D unclear. This CDR3 is built from 12 residues. Germline V lookup: CDR1 GTSNPN, CDR2 SVGIG (reference sequence). Trimming left V 0 bases short and J 8 bases short, with 7 bases between. The CDR3 here is CAWSVSREKLFF. The CDR3 nucleotides are TGTGCCTGGAGTGTTAGTCGGGAAAAACTGTTTTTT.

The chain is built from TRBV24-1 and TRBJ2-1, with D perhaps matching TRBD2 (5 bases). Germline values: CDR1 KGHDR, CDR2 SFDVKD. This CDR3 comprises 15 residues. V lost 4 bases, J lost 10 bases, and 19 bases lay in between. The CDR3 sequence is CATSDPSDLSREQFF. As DNA, the CDR3 is TGTGCCACCAGTGACCCCTCGGACTTGTCCCGCGAGCAGTTCTTC.